The 25 T cell receptor beta chains below all came from one sample that was sequenced in a study of T cell changes during pregnancy in multiple sclerosis. TCRdb keeps only in-frame clones here, not all; method: immunoSEQ multiplex PCR. The sample has 40,000 to 50,000 clones, about 91% seen once. Sequencing used CD4+ T cells from peripheral blood mononuclear cells, obtained in the second trimester of pregnancy. These receptors were taken from a female donor in good health, enrolled as a control in a pregnancy study.

The chain couples TRBV4-1 to TRBJ2-3, with 7 positions matching TRBD2. The germline V gene has CDR1 MGHRA and CDR2 YSYEKL. Trimming cost V 3 bases and J 1 base; bases outside gene matches: 7. The CDR3 is 16 amino acids. DNA for the CDR3: TGCGCCAGCAGCCAGGAGACGGGGGGTCGCACAGATACGCAGTATTTT. Translating it yields CASSQETGGRTDTQYF.

This chain links TRBV19 with TRBJ1-1; D unresolved. The V and J ends lost 9 bases and 8 bases respectively, with 13 bases between them. This CDR3 contains 11 residues. CDR1 is LNHDA and CDR2 is SQIVND in the germline V gene (reference sequence). CDR3 in DNA: TGTGCCAGCGCCAACACGAACGAAGCTTTCTTT. This translates into CASANTNEAFF. Combining the CDR3 with reference TRBV19 and TRBJ1-1 gives the whole variable domain DGGITQSPKYLFRKEGQNVTLSCEQNLNHDAMYWYRQDPGQGLRLIYYSQIVNDFQKGDIAEGYSVSREKKESFPLTVTSAQKNPTAFYLCASANTNEAFFGQGTRLTVV.

About this clone: Compared with germline, one end of the junction differs, possibly owing to a read error. The rearrangement uses TRBV7-7 and TRBJ2-3, with 11 nucleotides matching TRBD1. Germline lookup yields CDR1 SSHAT and CDR2 FNYEAQ (reference sequence). The CDR3 contains 14 residues. CDR3: CASSSGQGADTQYF. The CDR3 coding sequence is TGTGCTAGCAGCTCGGGACAGGGGGCAGATACGCAGTATTTT.

V gene TRBV7-3 combines with J gene TRBJ2-7; D remains unclear. The CDR3 runs to 14 residues. CDR1 is SGHTA, CDR2 FQGTGA, per germline. Trimming cost V 3 bases and J 4 bases, with 13 bases left between them. DNA for the CDR3: TGTGCCAGCAGCTTTCACCGATCTACTTACGAGCAGTACTTC. It encodes CASSFHRSTYEQYF.

This sequence joins TRBV7-2 and TRBJ1-2, with 8 bases that match TRBD1. This CDR3 contains 15 residues. Germline V CDR1 and CDR2: SGHTA, FQGNSA. Trimming took 5 bases from V and 3 from J; bases not matched to a gene: 8. The CDR3, as DNA: TGTGCCAGCAGCGTCACAGGACAGGGTGACTATGGCTACACCTTC. Translation gives CASSVTGQGDYGYTF.

CDR3 nucleotide sequence: TGTGCCAGTAGTATAACCCCCGGCGGCGGAGCTAACTATGGCTACACCTTC. Translated: CASSITPGGGANYGYTF. The chain combines TRBV19 with TRBJ1-2, with unresolved D. Deletions cut 2 bases from V and 0 bases from J, with 16 bases between. CDR1 and CDR2 from the germline V gene are LNHDA and SQIVND (reference sequence). CDR3 size: 17 residues.

V is TRBV7-3 and J is TRBJ2-2; weak D call: TRBD2 (7 bases). This CDR3 comprises 16 residues. Germline V lookup: CDR1 SGHTA, CDR2 FQGTGA. V shed 5 bases and J shed 2 bases, with 15 bases lying between them. CDR3 sequence: CASSLNGGLNTGELFF. CDR3 DNA sequence: TGTGCCAGCAGCCTAAACGGGGGGCTCAACACCGGGGAGCTGTTTTTT.

The rearrangement uses TRBV7-2 and TRBJ1-2; D perhaps matches TRBD1 (5 bases). The CDR3 sequence is 16 residues long. Germline CDR1 SGHTA, CDR2 FQGNSA. The germline V and J ends were trimmed by 1 base and 6 bases, with 18 bases remaining between them. The CDR3 sequence: CASSLVFGNRLDGYTF. Here the CDR3 DNA reads TGTGCCAGCAGCTTAGTTTTCGGTAACAGGTTGGATGGCTACACCTTC.

This rearrangement joins TRBV7-2 to TRBJ1-4; 9 bases are a match to TRBD1. The CDR3 totals 14 residues. The germline V gene encodes CDR1 SGHTA and CDR2 FQGNSA. J lost 7 bases, V lost 1 base, and 1 base had no gene match. Written as DNA, the CDR3 is TGTGCCAGCAGCTTAGACAGGGGGCCTGAAAAACTGTTTTTT. Translation gives CASSLDRGPEKLFF.

This clone has only one observation. The chain carries TRBV19 and TRBJ1-5; 8 bases agree with TRBD1. The CDR3 loop spans 14 amino acids. Germline assignment: CDR1 LNHDA and CDR2 SQIVND (reference sequence). With V trimmed by 7 bases and J by 7 bases, 9 bases remained unmatched. CDR3 amino acids: CASTPGGGGQPQHF. The DNA for the CDR3 is TGTGCCAGTACCCCAGGGGGCGGGGGACAGCCCCAGCATTTT.

This clone was seen only a few times. CDR3 DNA: TGCGCCAGCAGCCGCGGACAGGGGAGGACTGAAGCTTTCTTT. It codes for CASSRGQGRTEAFF. The chain joins TRBV4-3 to TRBJ1-1, with 9 positions matching TRBD1. The CDR3 extends over 14 amino acids. V shed 4 bases and J 5 bases; nucleotides not matched to a gene: 5. Germline CDR1 and CDR2: LGHNA and YSLEER.

The chain uses TRBV9 and TRBJ2-6; D not certain. With 4 bases removed from V and 2 bases from J, the gap between germline ends came to 7 bases. The CDR3 sequence is 14 residues long. Germline assignment: CDR1 SGDLS and CDR2 YYNGEE. CDR3 region: CASSSHTGANVLTF. As DNA, the CDR3 is TGTGCCAGCAGCTCACACACTGGGGCCAACGTCCTGACTTTC.

The chain couples TRBV15 to TRBJ2-1, with 9 bases aligning to TRBD2. Germline V CDR1 and CDR2: LNHNV, YYDKDF (reference sequence). Losses at the gene ends were 1 base for V and 8 bases for J; bases not matched to a gene: 12. The CDR3 is 17 residues long. Written as DNA, the CDR3 is TGTGCCACCAGCAGAGGCCCGGGGGAGGTAGCGGGGGATGAGCAGTTCTTC. Translating gives CATSRGPGEVAGDEQFF.

This chain links TRBV5-6 with TRBJ1-2; D unresolved. The CDR3 length is 13 residues. With 0 bases removed from V and 4 bases from J, the gap between germline ends came to 7 bases. Germline CDR1 and CDR2: SGHDT and YYEEEE. The CDR3 protein is CASSLVRGYGYTF. The DNA for the CDR3 is TGTGCCAGCAGCTTGGTACGGGGCTATGGCTACACCTTC.

V usage is TRBV4-1 and J usage is TRBJ2-7; D is uncertain. Germline values: CDR1 MGHRA, CDR2 YSYEKL. This CDR3 has 16 residues. V was clipped by 1 base and J by 3 bases, with 16 bases between them. In nucleotides, the CDR3 is TGCGCCAGCAGCCAAGGAGCGAGGCTAGATTACTACGAGCAGTACTTC. Its protein product is CASSQGARLDYYEQYF.

V gene TRBV6-5 combines with J gene TRBJ2-3, with a tentative D call TRBD2 (5 bases). The CDR3 covers 14 residues. V was clipped by 4 bases and J by 2 bases, with 10 bases between them. The germline gives CDR1 MNHEY, CDR2 SVGAGI. CDR3 DNA sequence: TGTGCCAGCAGTTTGGACTGGAACACAGATACGCAGTATTTT. It yields the protein CASSLDWNTDTQYF.

This chain links TRBV2 with TRBJ2-2, with D hard to call. Germline assignment: CDR1 SNHLY and CDR2 FYNNEI. This CDR3 has 15 residues. V lost 8 bases to trimming and J lost 3 bases, with 16 bases between them. Here the CDR3 reads CASLLEVRDTGELFF. CDR3 DNA sequence: TGTGCCAGCTTACTCGAGGTGCGAGACACCGGGGAGCTGTTTTTT.

This clone was observed once. The same CDR3 is also encoded by other DNA sequences in this sample. The rearrangement joins TRBV19 to TRBJ2-1; perhaps TRBD2 as D (7 bases). The length of the CDR3 is 14 residues. Per germline, CDR1 LNHDA and CDR2 SQIVND (reference sequence). V was clipped by 4 bases and J by 2 bases, with 9 bases between them. CDR3 in amino acids: CASSKGGAYNEQFF. The CDR3 nucleotides are TGTGCCAGTAGTAAGGGGGGGGCCTACAATGAGCAGTTCTTC.

The chain links TRBV6-1 to TRBJ1-2; D possibly corresponds to TRBD1 (6 bases). The CDR3 loop spans 13 amino acids. CDR1 and CDR2 (germline): MNHNS, SASEGT. The V gene lost 3 bases and the J gene lost 7 bases, with 12 bases spanning the gap. DNA for the CDR3: TGTGCCAGCAGTGAGGGGGCAGCCTTTGGCTACACCTTC. It is translated as CASSEGAAFGYTF.

The chain joins TRBV13 to TRBJ1-1, with D tentatively TRBD1 (5 bases). The CDR3 length is 13 residues. V was shortened by 1 base and J by 7 bases, with 10 bases between the two germline ends. Germline V gene data show CDR1 as PRHDT and CDR2 as FYEKMQ (reference sequence). The CDR3 spells CASSLVRAGEAFF. The CDR3 nucleotides read TGTGCCAGCAGCTTAGTCAGGGCTGGTGAAGCTTTCTTT.

To note about this clone: The sample carries other DNA sequences with the same CDR3. The chain links TRBV4-3 to TRBJ1-4; D not certain. Germline CDR1 and CDR2: LGHNA and YSLEER. The CDR3 length is 13 residues. The V and J ends lost 4 bases and 8 bases respectively, with 11 bases between them. The CDR3 reads CASSPHRAEKLFF. DNA for the CDR3: TGCGCCAGCAGCCCCCACCGAGCGGAAAAACTGTTTTTT.

This chain uses TRBV7-9 with TRBJ1-5; possible D gene TRBD1, 6 bases. Per the germline V gene, CDR1 is SEHNR and CDR2 is FQNEAQ (reference sequence). This CDR3 is 18 amino acids long. V lost 1 base and J 0 bases, leaving 16 bases between the germline ends. CDR3 sequence: CASSLVAGDLNSNQPQHF. In DNA form, the CDR3 reads TGTGCCAGCAGCTTAGTGGCAGGGGACCTTAATAGCAATCAGCCCCAGCATTTT.

This chain connects TRBV7-9 to TRBJ1-5; tentatively, D is TRBD1 (5 bases). Germline assignment: CDR1 SEHNR and CDR2 FQNEAQ (reference sequence). V was shortened by 4 bases and J by 6 bases, with 10 bases between the two germline ends. This CDR3 spans 13 amino acids. DNA for the CDR3: TGTGCCAGCAGCTCCGATAGGGGTCAGCCCCAGCATTTT. As protein: CASSSDRGQPQHF.

This clone is a singleton in its sample. The chain employs TRBV19 and TRBJ1-2; D possibly corresponds to TRBD1 (5 bases). The CDR3 runs to 14 residues. Trimming removed 0 bases at V and 2 bases at J, with 7 bases between. The germline gives CDR1 LNHDA, CDR2 SQIVND (reference sequence). The CDR3 is CASSIEEGNYGYTF. In DNA, the CDR3 is TGTGCCAGTAGTATAGAGGAGGGGAACTATGGCTACACCTTC.

The chain links TRBV6-6 to TRBJ1-6; 11 nucleotides agree with TRBD1. Germline loops: CDR1 MNHNY, CDR2 SVGAGI (reference sequence). The CDR3 has 15 amino acids. J lost 6 bases, V lost 5 bases, and 3 bases had no gene match. For the CDR3, the DNA is TGTGCCAGCAGTAACGGACAGGGGGCTAATTCACCCCTCCACTTT. Translating gives CASSNGQGANSPLHF.